This record covers a single TCR beta chain. What it binds is not known. Deep-level assay runs were performed. Replicate sorted-subset PCRs were loaded with around 0.2 ug DNA, about 30,000 T cell genomes. Libraries were prepared by immunoSEQ multiplex PCR; TCRdb keeps only in-frame clonotypes and omits some of them. The profile covers hundreds of thousands of clones, with 90% to 95% appearing a single time and 0.095% to 0.14% taken by the ten largest. The data were taken from a study of shared clonotypes between healthy human individuals. Study-level findings and limits: Among the subsets, naive ones generally showed larger estimated richness than memory ones. Investigators expected sequencing depth to affect clonotype sharing among donors.

Naive CD8 cells comprised CD45RO-negative, CCR7-positively selected cells, excluding terminally differentiated effector memory CD45RA+ cells. The source of this sequence is a woman between 25 and 40 years old in good health. The sample consisted of naive CD8+ T cells sorted from blood.

In DNA form, the CDR3 reads TGTGCCAGCAGTTTTTGGGGAAAAGGGCACAATGAGCAGTTCTTC. Translated: CASSFWGKGHNEQFF. The chain uses TRBV7-9 and TRBJ2-1; D remains unclear. V dropped 6 bases and J dropped 5 bases, with 17 bases sitting between them. Germline V lookup: CDR1 SEHNR, CDR2 FQNEAQ (reference sequence). CDR3 size: 15 residues.